This section outlines one T cell receptor beta chain sequence together with its context. Trimming took off 0 bases at V and 5 bases at J, with 5 bases between the two ends. The CDR3 runs 12 residues. CDR1 SGHDT and CDR2 YYEEEE come from the germline V gene. The data were obtained in a study of OX40 agonist ivuxolimab in advanced cancers. Study-level information: Patients received the agonistic anti-OX40 (CD134) antibody ivuxolimab. Two cutaneous melanoma patients and one hepatocellular carcinoma patient, three in all, had partial responses. Over 30% of patients had received prior checkpoint inhibitor therapy.

Method: immunoSEQ multiplex PCR; TCRdb's copy keeps in-frame clones and lacks some. The table shows around 44,000 clones, with around nine tenths occurring only once. This sequence was found in an adult with an advanced solid tumor such as melanoma, head and neck, liver or kidney cancer. The sequenced sample was CD4+ or CD8+ T cells sorted from blood, obtained in a trial of the OX40 agonist ivuxolimab. The gene calls are TRBV5-6 and TRBJ1-2, with D hard to call. As DNA, the CDR3 is TGTGCCAGCAGCTTGGTGGCGTATGGCTACACCTTC. Translation gives CASSLVAYGYTF.